This T cell receptor beta chain came from a study of T-cell memory formation after mild COVID-19. Study background: Most TCR clusters belonged to a single donor.

Study-wide results and caveats: Second-wave clones reaching peak frequency on day 37 lacked confirmed SARS-CoV-2 specificity. CD4+ contracting clones were found mainly in CM and EM, and CD8+ ones in EMRA.

The CDR3 has 17 residues. V lost 3 bases and J 3 bases, leaving 20 bases between the germline ends. The 5'RACE method, run with constant-segment primers, produced TCR alpha and TCR beta cDNA libraries (carrying sample barcodes and UMIs). Using its own MiXCR run on the 5' RACE reads, TCRdb lists one record per CDR3 protein. This table has about 140,000 distinct CDR3 sequences, 11% to 15% appearing once. On this clonotype: Its antigen is undetermined.

Source material: PBMCs or a T cell subset sorted from them (not recorded which). This TCR came from an adult woman who had mild COVID-19 (a few samples of this study predate the infection). Cell type and time point are not known. This chain connects TRBV12-3 or TRBV12-4 to TRBJ1-1; TRBD1 is a possible D gene (6 bases). CDR3 in amino acids: CASSFFTGPSVDTEAFF. The CDR3 DNA sequence: TGTGCCAGCAGTTTTTTTACAGGGCCTTCCGTGGACACTGAAGCTTTCTTT.